This T cell receptor beta chain was found in a study of PD-1 blockade in classical Hodgkin lymphoma. The protocol was immunoSEQ multiplex PCR, while the TCRdb copy is restricted to in-frame clones and leaves out a portion. The sample has around 31,000 clones; 85% are singletons. Relapse after autologous stem cell transplantation occurred in every patient, and brentuximab vedotin exposure varied. Magnetic negative selection served to purify CD4+ T cells out of PBMCs that had been thawed. The CDR3 loop spans 16 amino acids. CDR1 and CDR2 from the germline V gene are SGDLS and YYNGEE. V dropped 4 bases and J dropped 4; count of bases not matched to a gene: 7.

The receptor was isolated from a human donor with classical Hodgkin lymphoma. The rearrangement uses TRBV9 and TRBJ2-1; 11 nucleotides match TRBD2. Sequenced material: CD4+ T cells from blood, taken at baseline. CDR3 region: CASSLIAGGPYNEQFF. CDR3 nucleotide sequence: TGTGCCAGCAGCCTGATAGCGGGAGGGCCTTACAATGAGCAGTTCTTC.